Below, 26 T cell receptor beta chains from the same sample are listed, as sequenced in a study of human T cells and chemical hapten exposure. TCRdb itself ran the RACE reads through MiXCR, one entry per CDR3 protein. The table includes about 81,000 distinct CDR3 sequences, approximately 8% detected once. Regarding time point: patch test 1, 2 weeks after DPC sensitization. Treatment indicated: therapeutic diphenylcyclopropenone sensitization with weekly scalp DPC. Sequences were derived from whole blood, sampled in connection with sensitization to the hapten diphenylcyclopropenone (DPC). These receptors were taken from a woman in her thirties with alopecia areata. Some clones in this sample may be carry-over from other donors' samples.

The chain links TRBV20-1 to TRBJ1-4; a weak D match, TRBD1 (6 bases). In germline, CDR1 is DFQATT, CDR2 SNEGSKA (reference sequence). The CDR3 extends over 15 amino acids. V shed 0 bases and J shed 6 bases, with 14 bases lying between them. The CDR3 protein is CSARDSRGWYEKLFF. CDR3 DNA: TGCAGTGCTAGAGATTCCAGGGGCTGGTATGAAAAACTGTTTTTT.

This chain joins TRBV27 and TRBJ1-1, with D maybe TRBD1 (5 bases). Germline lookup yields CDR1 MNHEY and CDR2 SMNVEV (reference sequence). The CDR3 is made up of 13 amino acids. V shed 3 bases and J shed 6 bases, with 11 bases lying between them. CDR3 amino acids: CASSFGGISEAFF. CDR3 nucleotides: TGTGCCAGCAGTTTTGGGGGAATCTCTGAAGCTTTCTTT.

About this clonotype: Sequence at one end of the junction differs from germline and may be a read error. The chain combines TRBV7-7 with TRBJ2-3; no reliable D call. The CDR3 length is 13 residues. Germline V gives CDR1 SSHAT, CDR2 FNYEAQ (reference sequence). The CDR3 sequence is CASSLQGTDTQYF. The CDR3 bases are TGTGCTAGCAGCTTACAAGGAACAGATACGCAGTATTTT. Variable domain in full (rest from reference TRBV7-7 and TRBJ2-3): GAGVSQSPRYKVTKRGQDVTLRCDPISSHATLYWYQQALGQGPEFLTYFNYEAQPDKSGLPSDRFSAERPEGSISTLTIQRTEQRDSAMYRCASSLQGTDTQYFGPGTRLTVL.

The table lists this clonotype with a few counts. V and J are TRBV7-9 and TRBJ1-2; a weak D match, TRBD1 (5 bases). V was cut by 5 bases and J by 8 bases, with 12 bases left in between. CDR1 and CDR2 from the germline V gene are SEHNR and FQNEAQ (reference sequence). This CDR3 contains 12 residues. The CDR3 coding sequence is TGTGCCAGCAGCACCGACAGCCGCGGCTACACCTTC. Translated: CASSTDSRGYTF.

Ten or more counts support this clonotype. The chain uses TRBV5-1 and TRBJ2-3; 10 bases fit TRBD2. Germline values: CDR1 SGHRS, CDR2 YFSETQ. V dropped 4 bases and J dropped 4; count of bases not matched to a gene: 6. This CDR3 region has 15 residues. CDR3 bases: TGCGCCAGCAGCACTGGGACTAGCGTGGCAGATACGCAGTATTTT. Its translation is CASSTGTSVADTQYF.

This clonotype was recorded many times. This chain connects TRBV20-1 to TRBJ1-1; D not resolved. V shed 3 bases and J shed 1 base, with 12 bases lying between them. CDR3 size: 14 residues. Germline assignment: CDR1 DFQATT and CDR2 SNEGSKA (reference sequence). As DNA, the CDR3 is TGCAGTGCTAGTAGACTTCAACGGAACACTGAAGCTTTCTTT. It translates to CSASRLQRNTEAFF.

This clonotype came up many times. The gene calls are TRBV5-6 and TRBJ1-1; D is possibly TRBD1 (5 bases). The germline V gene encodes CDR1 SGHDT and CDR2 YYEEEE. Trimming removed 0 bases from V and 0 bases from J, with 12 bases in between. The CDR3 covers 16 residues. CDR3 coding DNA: TGTGCCAGCAGCTTGGGTCTACAGGCGGTGAACACTGAAGCTTTCTTT. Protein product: CASSLGLQAVNTEAFF.

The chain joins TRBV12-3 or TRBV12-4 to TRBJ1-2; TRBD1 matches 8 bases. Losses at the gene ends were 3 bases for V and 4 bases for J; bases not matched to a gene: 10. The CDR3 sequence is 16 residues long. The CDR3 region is CASSLIFTGGSYGYTF. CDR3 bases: TGTGCCAGCAGTTTGATCTTCACAGGGGGGAGCTATGGCTACACCTTC.

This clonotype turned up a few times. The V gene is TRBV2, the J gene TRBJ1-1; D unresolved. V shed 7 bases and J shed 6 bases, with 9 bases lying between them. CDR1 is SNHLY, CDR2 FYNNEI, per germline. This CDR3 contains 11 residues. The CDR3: CASNILAEAFF. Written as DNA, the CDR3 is TGTGCCAGCAATATTCTGGCTGAAGCTTTCTTT.

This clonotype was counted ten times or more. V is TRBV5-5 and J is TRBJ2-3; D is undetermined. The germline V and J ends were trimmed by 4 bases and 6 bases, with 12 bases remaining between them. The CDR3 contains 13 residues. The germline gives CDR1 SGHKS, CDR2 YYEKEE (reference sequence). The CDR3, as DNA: TGTGCCAGCAGCCGAACCTCCCCGGATACGCAGTATTTT. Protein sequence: CASSRTSPDTQYF. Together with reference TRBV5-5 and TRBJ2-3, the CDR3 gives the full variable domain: DAGVTQSPTHLIKTRGQQVTLRCSPISGHKSVSWYQQVLGQGPQFIFQYYEKEERGRGNFPDRFSARQFPNYSSELNVNALLLGDSALYLCASSRTSPDTQYFGPGTRLTVL.

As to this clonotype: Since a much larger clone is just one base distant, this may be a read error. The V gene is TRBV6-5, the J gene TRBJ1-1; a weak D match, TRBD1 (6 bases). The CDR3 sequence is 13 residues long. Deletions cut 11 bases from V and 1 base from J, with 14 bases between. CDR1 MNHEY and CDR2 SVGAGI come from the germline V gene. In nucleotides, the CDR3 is TGTGCCTCACGGACAGCTCGGAACACTGAAGCTTTCTTT. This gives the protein CASRTARNTEAFF.

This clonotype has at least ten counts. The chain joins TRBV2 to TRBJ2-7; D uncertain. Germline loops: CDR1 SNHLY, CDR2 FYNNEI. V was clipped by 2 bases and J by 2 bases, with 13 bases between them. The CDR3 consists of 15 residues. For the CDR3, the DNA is TGTGCCAGCAGTGAACAGCAGGCCTCTACCTACGAGCAGTACTTC. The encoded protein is CASSEQQASTYEQYF.

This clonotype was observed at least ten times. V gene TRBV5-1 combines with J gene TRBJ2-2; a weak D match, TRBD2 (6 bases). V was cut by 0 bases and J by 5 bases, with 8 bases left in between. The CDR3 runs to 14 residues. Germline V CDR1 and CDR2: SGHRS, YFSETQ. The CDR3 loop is CASSLVLATGELFF. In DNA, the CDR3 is TGCGCCAGCAGCTTGGTACTAGCAACCGGGGAGCTGTTTTTT.

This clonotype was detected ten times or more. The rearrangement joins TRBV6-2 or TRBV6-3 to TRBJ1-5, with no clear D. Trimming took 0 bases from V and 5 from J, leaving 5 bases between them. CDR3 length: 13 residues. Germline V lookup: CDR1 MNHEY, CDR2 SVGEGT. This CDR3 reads CASSYSIDQPQHF. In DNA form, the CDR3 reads TGTGCCAGCAGTTACTCCATCGATCAGCCCCAGCATTTT.

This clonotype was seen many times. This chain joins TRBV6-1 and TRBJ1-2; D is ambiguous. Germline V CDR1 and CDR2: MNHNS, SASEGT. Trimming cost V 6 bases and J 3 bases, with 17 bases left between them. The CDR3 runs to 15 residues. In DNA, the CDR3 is TGTGCCAGCAGGGAATGGTTTGGGGAGGACTATGGCTACACCTTC. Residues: CASREWFGEDYGYTF.

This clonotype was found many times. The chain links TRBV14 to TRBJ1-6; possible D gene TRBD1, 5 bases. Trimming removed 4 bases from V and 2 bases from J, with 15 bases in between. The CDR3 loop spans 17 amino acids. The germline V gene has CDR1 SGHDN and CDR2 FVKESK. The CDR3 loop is CASSLIGGTPYNSPLHF. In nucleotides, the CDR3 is TGTGCCAGCAGCCTAATTGGGGGGACGCCCTATAATTCACCCCTCCACTTT.

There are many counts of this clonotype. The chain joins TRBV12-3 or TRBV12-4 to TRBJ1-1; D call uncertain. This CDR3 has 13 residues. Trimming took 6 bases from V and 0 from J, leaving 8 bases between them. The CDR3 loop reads CASSQTLNTEAFF. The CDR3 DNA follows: TGTGCCAGCAGCCAAACATTGAACACTGAAGCTTTCTTT.

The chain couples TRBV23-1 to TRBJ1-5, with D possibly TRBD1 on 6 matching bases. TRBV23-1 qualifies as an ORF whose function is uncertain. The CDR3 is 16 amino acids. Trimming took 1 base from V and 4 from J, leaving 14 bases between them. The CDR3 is CASSQCDNRGNQPQHF. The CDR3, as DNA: TGCGCCAGCAGTCAATGTGATAATAGGGGGAATCAGCCCCAGCATTTT.

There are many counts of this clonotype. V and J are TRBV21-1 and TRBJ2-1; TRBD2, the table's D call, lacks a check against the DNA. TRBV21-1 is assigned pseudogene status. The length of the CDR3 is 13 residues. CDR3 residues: CASSKTRELGQFF. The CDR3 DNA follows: TGTGCCAGCAGCAAAACGAGGGAGCTGGGGCAGTTCTTC.

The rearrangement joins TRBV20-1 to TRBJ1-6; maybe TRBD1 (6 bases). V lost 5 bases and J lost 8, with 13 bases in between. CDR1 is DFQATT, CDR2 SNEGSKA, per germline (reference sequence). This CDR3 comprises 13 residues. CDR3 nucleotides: TGCAGTGCTTGGCAGAGGGGGGATTCACCCCTCCACTTT. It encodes CSAWQRGDSPLHF.

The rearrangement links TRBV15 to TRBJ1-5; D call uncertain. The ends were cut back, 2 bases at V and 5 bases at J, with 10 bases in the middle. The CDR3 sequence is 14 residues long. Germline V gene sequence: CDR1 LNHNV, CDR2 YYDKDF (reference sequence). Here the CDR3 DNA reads TGTGCCACCAGCAGATCAGACAACTATCAGCCCCAGCATTTT. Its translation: CATSRSDNYQPQHF.

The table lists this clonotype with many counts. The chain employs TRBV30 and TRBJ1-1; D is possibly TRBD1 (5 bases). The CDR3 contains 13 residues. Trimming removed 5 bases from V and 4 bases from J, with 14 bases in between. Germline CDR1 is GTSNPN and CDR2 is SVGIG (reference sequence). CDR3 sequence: CAWGGGAITEAFF. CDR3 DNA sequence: TGTGCCTGGGGAGGAGGGGCGATCACTGAAGCTTTCTTT.

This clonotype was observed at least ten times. The CDR3 loop is CSVSSQQREQYF. CDR3 sequence (DNA): TGCAGCGTTAGTAGTCAGCAGCGGGAGCAGTACTTC. The chain employs TRBV29-1 and TRBJ2-7, with a weak D call TRBD2 (5 bases). The CDR3 sequence is 12 residues long. The germline V gene has CDR1 SQVTM and CDR2 ANQGSEA. Trimming took 5 bases from V and 7 from J, leaving 15 bases between them.

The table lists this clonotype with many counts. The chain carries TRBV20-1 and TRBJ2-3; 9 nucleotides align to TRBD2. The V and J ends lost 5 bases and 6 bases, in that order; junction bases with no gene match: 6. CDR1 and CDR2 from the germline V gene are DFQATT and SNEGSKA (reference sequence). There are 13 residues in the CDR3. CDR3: CSAQAGGKDTQYF. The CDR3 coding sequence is TGCAGTGCTCAAGCGGGGGGTAAGGATACGCAGTATTTT.

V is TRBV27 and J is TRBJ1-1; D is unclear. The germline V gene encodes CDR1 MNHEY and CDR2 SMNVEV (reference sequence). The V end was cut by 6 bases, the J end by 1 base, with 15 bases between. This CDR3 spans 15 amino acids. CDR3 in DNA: TGTGCCAGCAGCCCTTTCGGGGTTTCGAACACTGAAGCTTTCTTT. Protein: CASSPFGVSNTEAFF.

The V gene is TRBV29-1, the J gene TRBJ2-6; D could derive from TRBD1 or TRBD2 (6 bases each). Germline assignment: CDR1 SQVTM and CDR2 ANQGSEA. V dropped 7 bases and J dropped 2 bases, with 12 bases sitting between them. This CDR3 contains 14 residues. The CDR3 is CSASGEAGANVLTF. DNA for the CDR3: TGCAGCGCCTCAGGGGAGGCTGGGGCCAACGTCCTGACTTTC. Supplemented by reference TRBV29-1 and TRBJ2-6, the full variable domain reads SAVISQKPSRDICQRGTSLTIQCQVDSQVTMMFWYRQQPGQSLTLIATANQGSEATYESGFVIDKFPISRPNLTFSTLTVSNMSPEDSSIYLCSASGEAGANVLTFGAGSRLTVL.